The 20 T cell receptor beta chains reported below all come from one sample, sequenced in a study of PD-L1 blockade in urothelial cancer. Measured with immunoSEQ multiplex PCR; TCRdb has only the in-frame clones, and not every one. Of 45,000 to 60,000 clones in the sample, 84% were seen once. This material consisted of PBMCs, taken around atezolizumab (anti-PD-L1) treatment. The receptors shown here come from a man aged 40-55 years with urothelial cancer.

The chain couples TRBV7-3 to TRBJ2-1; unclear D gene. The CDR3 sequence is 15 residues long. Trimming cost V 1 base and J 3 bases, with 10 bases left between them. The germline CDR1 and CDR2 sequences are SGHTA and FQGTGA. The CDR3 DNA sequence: TGTGCCAGCAGCTTAAATCCCGTTTTCTACAATGAGCAGTTCTTC. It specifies CASSLNPVFYNEQFF. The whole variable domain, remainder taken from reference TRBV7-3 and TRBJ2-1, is GAGVSQTPSNKVTEKGKYVELRCDPISGHTALYWYRQSLGQGPEFLIYFQGTGAADDSGLPNDRFFAVRPEGSVSTLKIQRTERGDSAVYLCASSLNPVFYNEQFFGPGTRLTVL.

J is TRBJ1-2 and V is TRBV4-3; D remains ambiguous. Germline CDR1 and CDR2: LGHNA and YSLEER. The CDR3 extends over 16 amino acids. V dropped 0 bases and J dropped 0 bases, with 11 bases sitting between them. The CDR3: CASSQETGRANYGYTF. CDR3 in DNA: TGCGCCAGCAGCCAAGAGACGGGGAGAGCTAACTATGGCTACACCTTC.

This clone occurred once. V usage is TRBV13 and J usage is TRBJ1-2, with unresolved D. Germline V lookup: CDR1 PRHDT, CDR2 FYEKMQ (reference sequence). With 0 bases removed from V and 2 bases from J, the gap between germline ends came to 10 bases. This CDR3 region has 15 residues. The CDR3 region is CASSLGLTGNYGYTF. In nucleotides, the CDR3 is TGTGCCAGCAGCTTAGGCCTAACGGGGAACTATGGCTACACCTTC.

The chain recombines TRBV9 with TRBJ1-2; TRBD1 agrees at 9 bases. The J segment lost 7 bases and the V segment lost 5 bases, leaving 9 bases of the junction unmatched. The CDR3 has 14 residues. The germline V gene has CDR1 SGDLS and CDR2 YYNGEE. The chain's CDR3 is CASSFWDREGGYTF. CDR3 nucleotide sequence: TGTGCCAGCAGTTTCTGGGACAGGGAAGGTGGCTACACCTTC.

This chain's CDR3 is CASSLDSDKQNHEQYF. The CDR3 DNA reads TGTGCCAGCAGCTTAGACTCGGACAAACAAAACCACGAGCAGTACTTC. The chain links TRBV5-4 to TRBJ2-7; possibly TRBD1 for D (5 bases). The CDR3 sequence is 16 residues long. Trimming took 2 bases from V and 5 from J, leaving 20 bases between them. CDR1 and CDR2 (germline): SGHNT, YYREEE (reference sequence).

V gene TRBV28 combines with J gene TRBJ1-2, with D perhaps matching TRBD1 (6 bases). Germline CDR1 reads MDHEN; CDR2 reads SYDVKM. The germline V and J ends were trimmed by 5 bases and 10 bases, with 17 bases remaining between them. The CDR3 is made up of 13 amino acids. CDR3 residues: CASSPPTGTVYTF. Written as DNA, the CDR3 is TGTGCCAGCAGTCCACCGACAGGAACGGTCTACACCTTC.

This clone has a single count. The DNA of the CDR3 is TGTGCCAGCAGCTTAGCTGCAACTAGGGCAGAGACCCAGTACTTC. Encoded protein: CASSLAATRAETQYF. The chain uses TRBV7-8 and TRBJ2-5; possibly TRBD2 for D (5 bases). The CDR3 loop spans 15 amino acids. Trimming shortened V by 0 bases and J by 4 bases, and 12 bases separated the two germline ends. The V gene's germline CDR1 is SGHVS and CDR2 FQNEAQ.

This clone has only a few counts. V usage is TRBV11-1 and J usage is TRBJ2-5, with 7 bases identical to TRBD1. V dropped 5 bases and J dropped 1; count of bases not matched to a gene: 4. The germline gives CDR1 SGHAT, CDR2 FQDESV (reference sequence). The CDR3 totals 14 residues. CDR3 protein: CASSPRGTQETQYF. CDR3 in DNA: TGTGCCAGCAGCCCCAGGGGGACCCAAGAGACCCAGTACTTC. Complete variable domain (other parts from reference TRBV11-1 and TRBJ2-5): EAEVAQSPRYKITEKSQAVAFWCDPISGHATLYWYRQILGQGPELLVQFQDESVVDDSQLPKDRFSAERLKGVDSTLKIQPAELGDSAMYLCASSPRGTQETQYFGPGTRLLVL.

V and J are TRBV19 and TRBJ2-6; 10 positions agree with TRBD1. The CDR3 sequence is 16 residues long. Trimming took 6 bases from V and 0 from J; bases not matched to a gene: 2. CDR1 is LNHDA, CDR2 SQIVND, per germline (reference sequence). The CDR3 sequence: CASSDRGLSGANVLTF. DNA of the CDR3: TGTGCCAGTAGCGACAGGGGGCTCTCTGGGGCCAACGTCCTGACTTTC.

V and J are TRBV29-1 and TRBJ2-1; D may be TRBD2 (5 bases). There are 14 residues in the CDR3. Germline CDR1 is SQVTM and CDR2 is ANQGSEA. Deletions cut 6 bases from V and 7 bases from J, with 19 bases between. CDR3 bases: TGCAGCGTGGGTTATGGGCGAGGGCGAAATGAGCAGTTCTTC. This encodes CSVGYGRGRNEQFF.

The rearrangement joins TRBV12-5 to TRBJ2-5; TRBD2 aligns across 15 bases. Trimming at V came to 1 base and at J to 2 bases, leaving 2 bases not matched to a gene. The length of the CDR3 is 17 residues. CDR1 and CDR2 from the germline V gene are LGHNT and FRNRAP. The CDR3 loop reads CASGLGGLAGGQETQYF. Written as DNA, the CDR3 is TGTGCTAGTGGTTTGGGGGGACTAGCGGGAGGTCAAGAGACCCAGTACTTC.

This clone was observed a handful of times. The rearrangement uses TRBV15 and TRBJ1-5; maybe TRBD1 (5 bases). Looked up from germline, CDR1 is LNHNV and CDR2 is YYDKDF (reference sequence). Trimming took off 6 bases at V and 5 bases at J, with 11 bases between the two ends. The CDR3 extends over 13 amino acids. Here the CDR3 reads CATSPGIDQPQHF. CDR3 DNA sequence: TGTGCCACCAGTCCAGGGATTGATCAGCCCCAGCATTTT.

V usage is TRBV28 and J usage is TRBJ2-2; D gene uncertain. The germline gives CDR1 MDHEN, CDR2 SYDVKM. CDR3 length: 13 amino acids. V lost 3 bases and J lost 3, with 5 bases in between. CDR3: CASSLVDTGELFF. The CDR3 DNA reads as TGTGCCAGCAGTTTGGTAGACACCGGGGAGCTGTTTTTT.

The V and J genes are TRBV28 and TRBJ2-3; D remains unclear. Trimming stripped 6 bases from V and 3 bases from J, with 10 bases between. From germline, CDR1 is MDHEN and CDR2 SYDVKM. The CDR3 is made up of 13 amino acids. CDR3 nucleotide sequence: TGTGCCAGCAGGCCCTTGAGGACAGATACGCAGTATTTT. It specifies CASRPLRTDTQYF. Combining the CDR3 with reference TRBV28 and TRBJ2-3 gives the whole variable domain DVKVTQSSRYLVKRTGEKVFLECVQDMDHENMFWYRQDPGLGLRLIYFSYDVKMKEKGDIPEGYSVSREKKERFSLILESASTNQTSMYLCASRPLRTDTQYFGPGTRLTVL.

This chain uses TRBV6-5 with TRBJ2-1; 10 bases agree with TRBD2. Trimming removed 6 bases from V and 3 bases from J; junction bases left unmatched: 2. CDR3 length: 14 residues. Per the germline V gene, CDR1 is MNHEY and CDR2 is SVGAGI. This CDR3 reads CASRSGRDYNEQFF. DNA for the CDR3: TGTGCCAGCAGAAGCGGGAGGGACTACAATGAGCAGTTCTTC.

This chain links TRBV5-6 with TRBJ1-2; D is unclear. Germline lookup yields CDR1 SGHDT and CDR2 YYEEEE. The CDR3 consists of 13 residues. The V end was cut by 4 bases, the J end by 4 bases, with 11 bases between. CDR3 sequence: CASSPPRGYGYTF. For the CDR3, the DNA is TGTGCCAGCAGCCCCCCCCGGGGCTATGGCTACACCTTC. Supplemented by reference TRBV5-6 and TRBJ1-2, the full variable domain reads DAGVTQSPTHLIKTRGQQVTLRCSPKSGHDTVSWYQQALGQGPQFIFQYYEEEERQRGNFPDRFSGHQFPNYSSELNVNALLLGDSALYLCASSPPRGYGYTFGSGTRLTVV.

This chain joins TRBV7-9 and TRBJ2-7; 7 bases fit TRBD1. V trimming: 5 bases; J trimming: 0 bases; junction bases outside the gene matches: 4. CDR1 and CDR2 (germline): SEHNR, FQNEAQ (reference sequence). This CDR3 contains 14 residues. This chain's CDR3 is CASSGRDSSYEQYF. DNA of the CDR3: TGTGCCAGCAGCGGCCGGGACAGCTCCTACGAGCAGTACTTC.

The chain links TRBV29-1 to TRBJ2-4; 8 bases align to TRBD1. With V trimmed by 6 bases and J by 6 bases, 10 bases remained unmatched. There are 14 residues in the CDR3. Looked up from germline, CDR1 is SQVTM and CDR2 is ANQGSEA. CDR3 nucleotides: TGCAGCGTCGTCCGACAGGGGATGGGAAACATTCAGTACTTC. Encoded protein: CSVVRQGMGNIQYF. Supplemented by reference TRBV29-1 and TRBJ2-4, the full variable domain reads SAVISQKPSRDICQRGTSLTIQCQVDSQVTMMFWYRQQPGQSLTLIATANQGSEATYESGFVIDKFPISRPNLTFSTLTVSNMSPEDSSIYLCSVVRQGMGNIQYFGAGTRLSVL.

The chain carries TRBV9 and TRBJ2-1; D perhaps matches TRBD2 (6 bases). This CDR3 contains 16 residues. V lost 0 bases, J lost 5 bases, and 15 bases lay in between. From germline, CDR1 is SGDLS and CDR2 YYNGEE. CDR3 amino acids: CASSVDPRGPDNEQFF. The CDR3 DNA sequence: TGTGCCAGCAGCGTAGACCCGCGGGGCCCCGACAATGAGCAGTTCTTC.

Here the CDR3 reads CASSAAGGNEQFF. Here the CDR3 DNA reads TGCGCCAGCAGCGCGGCGGGAGGCAATGAGCAGTTCTTC. The V and J genes are TRBV5-1 and TRBJ2-1; 8 bases map to TRBD2. This CDR3 is built from 13 residues. Germline-derived CDR1 and CDR2 are SGHRS and YFSETQ. Unmatched junction bases numbered 3, after V lost 4 bases and J lost 6 bases.